What follows describes a single T cell receptor beta chain. The antigen is not known. This sample is part of a study of cytomegalovirus exposure and HLA in healthy donors. Study at large: The same platform used for the 500 to 850 first-cohort repertoires was also used for the approximately 120 validation repertoires, as a later analysis reported. Regarding the study as a whole: The study flagged some 170 TCR beta chains as cytomegalovirus-associated. One later analysis, an examination of the roughly 130 validation repertoires, found that first-cohort TCR clusters tended to co-occur in them.

Repertoires were generated with immunoSEQ multiplex PCR, while TCRdb's copy carries only in-frame clones and drops some. Here the sample spans over 150,000 clones, 84% being singletons. CDR1 is MGHRA and CDR2 is YSYEKL in the germline V gene. Trimming cost V 2 bases and J 5 bases, with 16 bases left between them. The CDR3 length is 16 residues. The chain combines TRBV4-1 with TRBJ1-5; D unresolved. The sample consisted of PBMCs. The TCR originated in a woman in her twenties or thirties in good health and CMV-seropositive. CDR3 residues: CASSQLFRGAHQPQHF. DNA for the CDR3: TGCGCCAGCAGCCAACTCTTCCGAGGCGCCCATCAGCCCCAGCATTTT.